This T cell receptor (beta chain) was retrieved from a study of blood T cells in healthy people across ages (dated by TCRdb to between 2014 and 2017). With respect to the entire study: Template switching captured roughly one uniquely barcoded TCR beta cDNA molecule per two T cells in model experiments. The study measured age-related changes in TCR beta repertoire diversity using deep sequencing normalized with unique cDNA molecular identifiers. Four age groups were formed from the donors: young (average roughly 15 years), middle-aged (approximately 40), aged (about 62) and long-lived (roughly 88). To avoid experimental bias, donors of different ages were distributed randomly across sequencing lanes. For two donors (one aged 18 to 29 and one aged 80 or older), the study analyzed two additional independent replicas of 1 million unique cDNA reads from the same blood draw. Paper-wide results and their limitations: Total diversity estimates from one million sequenced T cells were considered lower bounds and underestimates. As age increased, observed TCR beta diversity per million T cells dropped in a roughly linear way, and a significant reduction was already evident by age about 36. A strong correlation was found between observed TCR beta diversity and the percentage of naive T cells measured by flow cytometry. The long-lived group showed more naive CD4+ T cells, fewer expanded clones and increased TCR diversity than the aged group, suggesting age selection. Because donor CMV infection status was unknown, age-related changes in expanded clonotypes were potentially confounded. Since profiling was done on bulk unsorted PBMCs, naive and antigen-experienced compartments could not be conclusively compared.

Concerning this clonotype: Its recognized antigen is unknown. Nothing much larger sits one base from this clone, and base qualities are not available.

Library preparation employed 5' RACE. The run used an Illumina HiSeq 2500. A second PCR of roughly 7 to 11 cycles was performed with a sample-barcoded 5' primer and a J-beta primer mix. Each TCR beta cDNA molecule received a unique molecular identifier from a template-switch 5' adaptor carrying 12 random nucleotides. At least 3 million CDR3-containing paired-end reads were obtained from each sample. First-strand cDNA was synthesized from all RNA with the Mint cDNA synthesis kit, primed by a TRBC-specific oligonucleotide. All cDNA was treated with uracil-DNA glycosylase and then went through a first 18-cycle PCR with the universal primers M1SS and BC2_uni_R. The original methods were these. Normalization of each sample was performed by random selection of 1 million high-quality reads, each carrying a distinct molecular identifier. Instead of being binned into consensus sequences, reads with shared molecular identifiers were discarded. MiTCR, set to a Q25 quality threshold and the strictest error-elimination algorithm, was used for CDR3 identification, clonotype clustering and error correction. A nonparametric unseen species model using Euler transformation provided a lower-bound estimate of total TCR beta diversity. TCRdb reran the public reads through fastp at Q25 and MiXCR, keeping productive beta chains. Rows are combined by CDR3 protein, so each entry shows the most common genes and DNA. TCRdb, not the original authors, processed these V and J calls. Counted in this sample were 1.5 million or so distinct CDR3 sequences; approximately 42% of them appeared once. The top ten constitute approximately 4.1% of the sample.

V is shortened by 1 base, J by 8 bases, and the region joining them spans 12 bases. The CDR3, cysteine through phenylalanine, is 13 amino acids long. The DNA shown is the 39-base CDR3, in frame from base 1. The germline V gene (reference sequence) yields DFQATT for CDR1 and SNEGSKA for CDR2. Donors were a few dozen systemically healthy Caucasian individuals from Russia aged 6 to 90 years. About 10 milliliters of peripheral blood were drawn from each donor into EDTA-treated Vacutainer tubes. Ficoll-Paque density-gradient centrifugation was used to isolate PBMCs, with at least 6.5 million obtained per sample. Total RNA, at least 6 micrograms per sample, was extracted from PBMCs with Trizol reagent. The percentages of naive CD45RAhigh/CD27high T cells were determined by flow cytometry on a PBMC aliquot from every donor.

The chain was built from TRBV20-1 and TRBJ2-1, with no D gene named confidently. Sequences were obtained from blood. This clonotype was sampled from a woman between 18 and 30 years old in good health. The CDR3: CSARGLLSDEQFF. The DNA reads TGCAGTGCTAGAGGACTCCTTTCGGATGAGCAGTTCTTC.